The rows below give T cell receptor beta chains drawn from one sample of a study of cytomegalovirus exposure and HLA in healthy donors. Sequencing was performed with immunoSEQ multiplex PCR; in TCRdb, only in-frame clones are kept and a portion is missing. The sample lists fewer than 200,000 clones, around 72% occurring once. Sequenced sample: PBMCs. The receptors shown here come from a man in his late teens or twenties in good health and CMV-seronegative. CDR3s include the opening cysteine and the closing phenylalanine or tryptophan. D genes are given only for firm matches. Clone size is not always given. Where it is, it says once, few, many or a class for expanded clones.

V gene	clone size	J gene	D gene	CDR3 DNA	CDR3 protein
TRBV7-2	once	TRBJ2-1	-	TGTGCCAGCAGCTTGGAGATGACAGGGAGGTCCTACAATGAGCAGTTCTTC	CASSLEMTGRSYNEQFF
TRBV6-1	once	TRBJ2-7	-	TGTGCCAGCAACATCAGGGGATGGTACGAGCAGTACTTC	CASNIRGWYEQYF
TRBV28	-	TRBJ2-5	-	TGTGCCAGCAGTCTGATGGTCAGGGAGACCCAGTACTTC	CASSLMVRETQYF
TRBV27	few	TRBJ2-3	-	TGTGCCAGCAGTTTAAGACTACCCGGAGATACGCAGTATTTT	CASSLRLPGDTQYF
TRBV19	-	TRBJ1-4	-	TGTGCCAGTAGTCCGACAGGTACTAATGAAAAACTGTTTTTT	CASSPTGTNEKLFF
TRBV18	-	TRBJ2-7	-	TGTGCCAGCTCACCCGGTAACTCCTACGAGCAGTACTTC	CASSPGNSYEQYF
TRBV16	-	TRBJ2-7	-	TGTGCCAGCAGCCCAGAGCACGGGGGCTCCTACGAGCAGTACTTC	CASSPEHGGSYEQYF
TRBV11-2	-	TRBJ1-1	-	TGTGCCAGCAGCCCGGGGGGGTACGGTGGCACTGAAGCTTTCTTT	CASSPGGYGGTEAFF
TRBV11-2	-	TRBJ1-2	TRBD1	TGTGCCAGCAGACCCCTCCGGACAGGGGTGGGCTATGGCTACACCTTC	CASRPLRTGVGYGYTF
TRBV5-1	-	TRBJ2-1	TRBD1	TGCGCCAGCAGCTTGGGGGGCAGGGGGATACTCAATGAGCAGTTCTTC	CASSLGGRGILNEQFF
TRBV9	-	TRBJ1-3	-	TGTGCCAGCAGTTCCTCGATGCGCGGAAACACCATATATTTT	CASSSSMRGNTIYF
TRBV19	-	TRBJ1-5	TRBD1	TGTGCCAGTAGTATCGGGCAGGGGGTACAGCCCCAGCATTTT	CASSIGQGVQPQHF
TRBV6-1	-	TRBJ2-7	-	TGTGCCAGCAGTGAAGAAGGAGGGCGGCAGTACTTC	CASSEEGGRQYF
TRBV7-2	-	TRBJ1-2	TRBD1	TGTGCCAGCAGCCCCTCGACAGGGAGTTTTTACTATGGCTACACCTTC	CASSPSTGSFYYGYTF
TRBV7-9	-	TRBJ2-5	TRBD1	TGTGCCAGCAGCTTTAGGGGGCGTCTCCCCCAAGAGACCCAGTACTTC	CASSFRGRLPQETQYF
TRBV13	-	TRBJ2-7	TRBD2	TGTGCCAGCAGCTTCGGGCGGGAGATGGACGAGCAGTACTTC	CASSFGREMDEQYF
TRBV28	-	TRBJ2-3	-	TGTGCCAGCAGTTTGGCCCCAGATACGCAGTATTTT	CASSLAPDTQYF
TRBV10-2	few	TRBJ1-5	-	TGCGCCACCCGGGTCCCATATAGCAATCAGCCCCAGCATTTT	CATRVPYSNQPQHF
TRBV10-3	-	TRBJ1-1	-	TGTGCCATCAGTGAGCCCTATCGTAGGGGCGCGGATAACACTGAAGCTTTCTTT	CAISEPYRRGADNTEAFF
TRBV21-1	-	TRBJ1-2	-	TGTGCCAGCAGCGACCCATCGCCCTCGGGGGGCTACACCTTC	CASSDPSPSGGYTF
TRBV7-2	-	TRBJ2-1	TRBD2	TGTGCCACCCCCGGGACTAGCCTAAATGAGCAGTTCTTC	CATPGTSLNEQFF
TRBV30	few	TRBJ2-7	TRBD1	TGTGCCTGGAGTACGGGACAGGGGGCGAGCGAGCAGTACTTC	CAWSTGQGASEQYF
TRBV5-6	-	TRBJ2-3	-	TGTGCCAGCAGCTCTCTGACGGGAGAGGCGGATACGCAGTATTTT	CASSSLTGEADTQYF
TRBV5-1	-	TRBJ2-1	TRBD2	TGCGCCAGCAGCCCGTCCGGACTAGCGGGAGGGGGTGAGCAGTTCTTC	CASSPSGLAGGGEQFF
TRBV7-9	-	TRBJ2-6	TRBD1	TGTGCCAGCAGCTTAGTGGGGTATAGGGGGCCTGGGGCCAACGTCCTGACTTTC	CASSLVGYRGPGANVLTF
TRBV29-1	-	TRBJ1-2	TRBD1	TGCAGCGCCACTCCGGGACAGGGGAGCTATGGCTACACCTTC	CSATPGQGSYGYTF
TRBV9	-	TRBJ2-7	-	TGTGCCAGCAGCGCCGGACTGGACTCCTACGAGCAGTACTTC	CASSAGLDSYEQYF
TRBV29-1	-	TRBJ1-4	TRBD1	TGCAGCGCCTTGGACAGGGATAATGAAAAACTGTTTTTT	CSALDRDNEKLFF
TRBV7-2	few	TRBJ2-7	-	TGTGCCAGCAGCTTAGGGGCTAGCTTCTACGAGCAGTACTTC	CASSLGASFYEQYF
TRBV20-1	-	TRBJ2-5	-	TGCAGTGCCACCAGGGAGACCCAGTACTTC	CSATRETQYF
TRBV5-1	-	TRBJ1-3	TRBD1	TGCGCCAACCAGCCGGGACAGGCAGCATCTGCAGCACTTGGAAACACCATATATTTT	CANQPGQAASAALGNTIYF
TRBV12-5	-	TRBJ2-7	-	TGTGCTAGTGGTTTGGCATCCTACGAGCAGTACTTC	CASGLASYEQYF
TRBV4-3	-	TRBJ2-5	-	TGCGCCAGCAGCCCCGCGCTAGAGGAGACCCAGTACTTC	CASSPALEETQYF
TRBV25-1	-	TRBJ2-7	TRBD1	TGTGCCAGCAGTAGTCCGGGACAGGCCTACGAGCAGTACTTC	CASSSPGQAYEQYF
TRBV28	few	TRBJ1-1	-	TGTGCCAGCAGTTTAGGGGGGGTATGGACTGAAGCTTTCTTT	CASSLGGVWTEAFF
TRBV4-3	-	TRBJ2-4	TRBD2	TGCGCCAGCAGCCAACGGGGGGGCGGAAACATTCAGTACTTC	CASSQRGGGNIQYF
TRBV28	-	TRBJ2-3	-	TGTGCCAGCAGTTCACCCCAAGACGGCGGCCTAGAAGGTACGCAGTATTTT	CASSSPQDGGLEGTQYF
TRBV11-2	-	TRBJ1-1	TRBD1	TGTGCCAGCAGCCTGGGACAGGGGTTGAACACTGAAGCTTTCTTT	CASSLGQGLNTEAFF
TRBV6-5	-	TRBJ2-7	-	TGTGCCAGCAGTAACCTAAGCCCCTACGAGCAGTACTTC	CASSNLSPYEQYF
TRBV12-5	few	TRBJ2-2	TRBD2	TGTGCTAGCGGGAGGCCGAACACCGGGGAGCTGTTTTTT	CASGRPNTGELFF
TRBV5-6	-	TRBJ2-7	TRBD1	TGTGCCAGCAGCTCACGACAGGGAACCTACGAGCAGTACTTC	CASSSRQGTYEQYF
TRBV10-3	-	TRBJ2-3	TRBD1	TGTGCCATCAGTGACCCCGGGACAGGGCTCACAGATACGCAGTATTTT	CAISDPGTGLTDTQYF
TRBV11-3	-	TRBJ1-2	-	TGTGCCAGCAGCGCGGGACTGCTATATGGCTACACCTTC	CASSAGLLYGYTF
TRBV6-5	once	TRBJ2-7	-	TGTGCCAGCAGTCCCGTGGGCGGGCCCTACGAGCAGTACTTC	CASSPVGGPYEQYF
TRBV7-2	-	TRBJ1-2	TRBD1	TGTGCCAGCAGCTTTCGTGACAGGGCGTATGGCTACACCTTC	CASSFRDRAYGYTF
TRBV7-2	-	TRBJ1-1	TRBD1	TGTGCCAGCAGCCCCAGTCTGGACAGGGTAGCTTTCTTT	CASSPSLDRVAFF
TRBV7-7	-	TRBJ2-7	-	TGTGCCAGCAGCTTAGACGAGGGAGAGGCCTACGAGCAGTACTTC	CASSLDEGEAYEQYF
TRBV19	-	TRBJ2-3	-	TGTGCCAGTAGCAAAGGAGGCAGCACAGATACGCAGTATTTT	CASSKGGSTDTQYF
TRBV14	once	TRBJ2-1	TRBD2	TGTGCCAGCAGCCAAGATCCAGCGGGAGGGTTTAATGAGCAGTTCTTC	CASSQDPAGGFNEQFF
TRBV6-5	-	TRBJ2-2	-	TGTGCCAGCGTGGGAGGGAACACCGGGGAGCTGTTTTTT	CASVGGNTGELFF
TRBV5-1	-	TRBJ2-5	-	TGCGCCAACAGCCACGATGGGGGCGTTGAAGAGACCCAGTACTTC	CANSHDGGVEETQYF